This T cell receptor (beta chain) emerged from a study of blood T cell repertoires in COVID-19. This clone occurred many times. Produced via immunoSEQ multiplex PCR; TCRdb's table is partial and in-frame only. The sample has approximately 150,000 clones; around 80% are singletons. This CDR3 has 15 amino acids. Trimming left V 2 bases short and J 10 bases short, with 15 bases between. CDR1 MNHEY and CDR2 SVGAGI come from the germline V gene. J is TRBJ1-6 and V is TRBV6-5; possibly TRBD1 for D (5 bases). This receptor was identified in a woman in her 70s in a cohort exposed to, infected with or recovered from COVID-19 (not recorded which). Material for sequencing was PBMCs or T cells enriched from blood (not recorded which). This CDR3 reads CASSYTQGLESPLHF. The CDR3 region has the DNA TGTGCCAGCAGTTACACGCAGGGTTTGGAATCACCCCTCCACTTT.